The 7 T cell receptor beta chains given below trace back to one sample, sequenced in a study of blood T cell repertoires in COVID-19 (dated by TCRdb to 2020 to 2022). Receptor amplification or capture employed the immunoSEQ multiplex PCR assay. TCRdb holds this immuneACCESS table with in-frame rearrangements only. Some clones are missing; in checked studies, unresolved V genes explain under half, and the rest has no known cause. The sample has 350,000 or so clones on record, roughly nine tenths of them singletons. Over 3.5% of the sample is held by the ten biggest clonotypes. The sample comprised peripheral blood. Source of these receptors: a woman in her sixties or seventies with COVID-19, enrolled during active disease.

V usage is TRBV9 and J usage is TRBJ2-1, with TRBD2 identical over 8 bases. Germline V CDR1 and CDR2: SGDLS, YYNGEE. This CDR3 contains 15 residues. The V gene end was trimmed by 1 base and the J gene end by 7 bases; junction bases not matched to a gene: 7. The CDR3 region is CASSVTTGGPNEQFF. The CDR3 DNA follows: TGTGCCAGCAGCGTAACAACGGGGGGGCCAAATGAGCAGTTCTTC. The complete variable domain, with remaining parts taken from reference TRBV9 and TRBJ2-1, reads DSGVTQTPKHLITATGQRVTLRCSPRSGDLSVYWYQQSLDQGLQFLIQYYNGEERAKGNILERFSAQQFPDLHSELNLSSLELGDSALYFCASSVTTGGPNEQFFGPGTRLTVL.

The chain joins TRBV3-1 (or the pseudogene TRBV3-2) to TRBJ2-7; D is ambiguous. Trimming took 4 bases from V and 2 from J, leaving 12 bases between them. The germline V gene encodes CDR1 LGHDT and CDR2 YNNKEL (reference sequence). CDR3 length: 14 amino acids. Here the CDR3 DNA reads TGTGCCAGCAGCCCATCGACAACCCCCTACGAGCAGTACTTC. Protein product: CASSPSTTPYEQYF.

The CDR3 nucleotides read TGTGCCAGCAGTGGTTCCGGGACAGGGGAACGCTACGAGCAGTACTTC. This sequence encodes CASSGSGTGERYEQYF. The genes are TRBV6-1 and TRBJ2-7, with 10 bases lining up with TRBD1. With V trimmed by 4 bases and J by 3 bases, 9 bases remained unmatched. This CDR3 comprises 16 residues. Germline-derived CDR1 and CDR2 are MNHNS and SASEGT.

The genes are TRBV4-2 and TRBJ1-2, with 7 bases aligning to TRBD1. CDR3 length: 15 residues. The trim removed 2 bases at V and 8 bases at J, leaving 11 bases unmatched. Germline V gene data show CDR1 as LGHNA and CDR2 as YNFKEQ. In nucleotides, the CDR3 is TGTGCCAGCAGCCAACTCGAGACAGGGATACGCGGCTACACCTTC. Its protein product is CASSQLETGIRGYTF.

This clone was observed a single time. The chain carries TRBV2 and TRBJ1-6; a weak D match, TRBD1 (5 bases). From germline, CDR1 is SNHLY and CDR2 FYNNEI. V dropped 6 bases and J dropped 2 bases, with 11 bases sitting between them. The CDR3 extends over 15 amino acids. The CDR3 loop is CASRTDVPYNSPLHF. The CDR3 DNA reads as TGTGCCAGCAGGACAGACGTCCCCTATAATTCACCCCTCCACTTT.

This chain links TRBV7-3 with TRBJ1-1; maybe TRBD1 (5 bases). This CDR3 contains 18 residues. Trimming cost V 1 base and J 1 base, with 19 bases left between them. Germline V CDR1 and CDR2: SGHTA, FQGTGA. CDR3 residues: CASSLMAQGARGNTEAFF. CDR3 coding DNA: TGTGCCAGCAGCTTAATGGCCCAAGGGGCTCGAGGGAACACTGAAGCTTTCTTT.

This chain's CDR3 is CASSEVGRGGGETQYF. The CDR3 coding sequence is TGTGCCAGCAGTGAAGTCGGGCGGGGGGGCGGAGAGACCCAGTACTTC. The rearrangement uses TRBV25-1 and TRBJ2-5, with TRBD2 identical over 9 bases. V lost 2 bases to trimming and J lost 4 bases; unmatched junction nucleotides: 8. There are 16 residues in the CDR3. The V gene's germline CDR1 is MGHDK and CDR2 SYGVNS. The variable domain in full, with the rest retrieved from reference TRBV25-1 and TRBJ2-5, is EADIYQTPRYLVIGTGKKITLECSQTMGHDKMYWYQQDPGMELHLIHYSYGVNSTEKGDLSSESTVSRIRTEHFPLTLESARPSHTSQYLCASSEVGRGGGETQYFGPGTRLLVL.